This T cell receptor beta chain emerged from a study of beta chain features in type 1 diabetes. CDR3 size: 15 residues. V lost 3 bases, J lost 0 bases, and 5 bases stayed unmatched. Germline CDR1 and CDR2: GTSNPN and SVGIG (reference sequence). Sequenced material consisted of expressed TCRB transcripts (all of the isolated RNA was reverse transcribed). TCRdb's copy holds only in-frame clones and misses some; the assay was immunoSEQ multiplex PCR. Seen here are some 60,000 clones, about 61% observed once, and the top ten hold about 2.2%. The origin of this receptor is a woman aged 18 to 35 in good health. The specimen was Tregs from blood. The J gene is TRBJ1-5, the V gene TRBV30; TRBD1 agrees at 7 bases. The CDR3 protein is CAWSPRGNSNQPQHF. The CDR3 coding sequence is TGTGCCTGGAGCCCCAGGGGGAATAGCAATCAGCCCCAGCATTTT.